This T cell receptor (beta chain) was captured by sequencing in a study of blood T cell repertoires in COVID-19 (dated by TCRdb to the early 2020s). At the level of the whole study: Collaborator samples came from the United States, Italy and Spain and covered acute and convalescent phases of COVID-19. The repertoires were made available in a free public database intended to serve as a resource for research on the immune response to SARS-CoV-2. The material from the prospective study consisted of cDNA or gDNA derived from T cells, B-cell-depleted T cells, or PBMCs. Samples were obtained from the ongoing ImmuneRACE study (first 160 participants) and from approximately 1,200 subjects provided by 6 global collaborators. HLA class I and class II types, where available, came from metadata supplied by the sample provider rather than from assay-based typing. Sample metadata almost always included a de-identified subject ID, COVID-19 status, age in years and sex. Subjects who had been exposed to COVID-19, were actively infected with it, or had recovered from it provided the deeply sampled blood TCRbeta repertoires that made up the dataset.

Summary of the overall study and its limitations: Clinical and demographic metadata were provided uncurated, with the amount varying by source and participant.

A note on this clone: No cognate antigen has been identified for it. Per-nucleotide qualities are absent, and no much larger clonotype sits a single base away.

TCRbeta CDR3 regions were amplified from genomic DNA by means of the immunoSEQ Assay, a bias-controlled multiplex PCR. In the original analysis: Within the assay, amplification of reference gene primers was used to estimate how many nucleated cells each sample contained. To quantify the absolute abundance of each unique TCRbeta CDR3 rearrangement, sequence reads were collapsed and filtered. For each sample, productive Simpson clonality was calculated as the square root of Simpson's diversity index over productive rearrangements. The table was pulled from immuneACCESS by TCRdb, which kept in-frame rearrangements only. Such tables lose some clones; where checked, under half of the loss comes from unresolved V genes, and the rest has no known cause. V and J calls and clone size are as listed in that table; D and trimming were resolved from the DNA. The sample data list fewer than 350,000 clones, and 80% to 95% of these were observed just once. Of the sample, around 6.8% is held by the ten largest clones.

Reading the germline V gene gives CDR1 SNHLY and CDR2 FYNNEI. The CDR3, cysteine through phenylalanine, is 14 amino acids long. The kept DNA is CDR3 alone, 42 bases in frame from the first base. V loses 2 bases at its end and J loses 13 bases; junction bases beyond the gene matches: 6. One collaborating source in Seattle enrolled patients while the patients were actively infected and followed the patients over time throughout the course of disease. Each collaborating institution followed its own protocols to collect whole blood in K2EDTA tubes. For TCRbeta analysis, collaborators shipped samples in one of three forms: frozen whole blood, isolated PBMCs, or DNA extracted from either of those sample types.

The sequenced material came from peripheral blood. This TCR was recovered from a woman aged 30 to 39 with COVID-19, enrolled during active disease. The chain uses TRBV2 and TRBJ2-1; 12 bases in between match TRBD2. In nucleotide form, the sequence is TGTGCCAGCAGTGAAATGGCTAGCGGGAGGGGCCAGTTCTTC. It codes for CASSEMASGRGQFF.